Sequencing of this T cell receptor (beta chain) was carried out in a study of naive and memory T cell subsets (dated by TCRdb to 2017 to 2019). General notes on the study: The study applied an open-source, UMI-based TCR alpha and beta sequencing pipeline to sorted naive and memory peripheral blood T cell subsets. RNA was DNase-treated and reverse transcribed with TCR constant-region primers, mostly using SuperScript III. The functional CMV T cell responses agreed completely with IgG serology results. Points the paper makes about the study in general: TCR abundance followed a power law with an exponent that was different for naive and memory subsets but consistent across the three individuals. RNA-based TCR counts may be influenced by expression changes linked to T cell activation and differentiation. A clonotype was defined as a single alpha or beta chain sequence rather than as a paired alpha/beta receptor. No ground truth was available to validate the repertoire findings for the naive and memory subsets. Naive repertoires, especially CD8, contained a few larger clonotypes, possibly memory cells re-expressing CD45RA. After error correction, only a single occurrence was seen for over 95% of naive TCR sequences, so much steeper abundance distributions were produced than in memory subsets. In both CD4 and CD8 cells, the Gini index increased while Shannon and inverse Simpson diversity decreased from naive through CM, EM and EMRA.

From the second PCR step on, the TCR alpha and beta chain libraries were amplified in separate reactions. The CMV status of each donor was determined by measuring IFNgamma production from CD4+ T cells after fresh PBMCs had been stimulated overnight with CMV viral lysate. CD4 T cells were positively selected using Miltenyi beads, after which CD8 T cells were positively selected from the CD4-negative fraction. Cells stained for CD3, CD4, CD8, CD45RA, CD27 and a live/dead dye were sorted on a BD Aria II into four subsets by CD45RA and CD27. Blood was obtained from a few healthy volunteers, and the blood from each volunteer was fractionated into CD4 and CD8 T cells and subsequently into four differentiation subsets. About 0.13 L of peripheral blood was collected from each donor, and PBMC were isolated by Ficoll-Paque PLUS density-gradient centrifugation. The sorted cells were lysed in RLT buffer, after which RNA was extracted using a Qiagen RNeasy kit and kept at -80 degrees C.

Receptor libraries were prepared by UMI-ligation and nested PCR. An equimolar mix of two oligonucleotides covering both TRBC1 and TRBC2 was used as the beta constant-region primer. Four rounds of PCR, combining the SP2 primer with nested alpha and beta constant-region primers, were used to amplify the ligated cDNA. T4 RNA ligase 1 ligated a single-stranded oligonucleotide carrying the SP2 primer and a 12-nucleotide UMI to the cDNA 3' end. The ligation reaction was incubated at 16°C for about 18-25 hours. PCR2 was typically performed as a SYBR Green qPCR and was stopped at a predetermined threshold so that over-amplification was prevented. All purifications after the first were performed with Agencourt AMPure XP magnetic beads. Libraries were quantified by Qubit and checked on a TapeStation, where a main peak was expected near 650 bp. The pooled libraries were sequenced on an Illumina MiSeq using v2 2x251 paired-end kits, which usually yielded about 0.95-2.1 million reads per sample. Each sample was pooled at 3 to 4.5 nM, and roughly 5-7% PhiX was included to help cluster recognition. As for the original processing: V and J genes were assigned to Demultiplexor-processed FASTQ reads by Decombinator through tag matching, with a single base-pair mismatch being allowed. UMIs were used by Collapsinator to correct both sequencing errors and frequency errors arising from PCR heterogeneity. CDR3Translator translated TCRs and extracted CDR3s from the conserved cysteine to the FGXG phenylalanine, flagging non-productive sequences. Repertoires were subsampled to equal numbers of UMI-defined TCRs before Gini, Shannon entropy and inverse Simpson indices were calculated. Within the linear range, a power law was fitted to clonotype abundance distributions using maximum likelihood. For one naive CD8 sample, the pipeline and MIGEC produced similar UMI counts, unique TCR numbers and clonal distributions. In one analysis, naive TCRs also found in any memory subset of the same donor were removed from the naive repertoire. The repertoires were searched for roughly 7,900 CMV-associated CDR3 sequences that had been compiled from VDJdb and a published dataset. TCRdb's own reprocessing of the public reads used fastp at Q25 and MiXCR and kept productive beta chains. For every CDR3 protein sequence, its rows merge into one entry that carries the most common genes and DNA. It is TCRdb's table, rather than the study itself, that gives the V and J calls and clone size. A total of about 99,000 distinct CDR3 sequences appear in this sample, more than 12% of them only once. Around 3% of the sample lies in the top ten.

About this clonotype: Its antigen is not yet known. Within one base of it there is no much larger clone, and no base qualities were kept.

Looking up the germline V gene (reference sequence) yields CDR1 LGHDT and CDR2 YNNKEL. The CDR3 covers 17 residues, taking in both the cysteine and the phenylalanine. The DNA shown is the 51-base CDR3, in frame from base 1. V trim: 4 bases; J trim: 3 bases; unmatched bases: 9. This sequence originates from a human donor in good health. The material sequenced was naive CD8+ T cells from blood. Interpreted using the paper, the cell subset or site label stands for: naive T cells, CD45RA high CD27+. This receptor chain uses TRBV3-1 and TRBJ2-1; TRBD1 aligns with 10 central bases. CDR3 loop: CASSLRTGGFLYNEQFF. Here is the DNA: TGTGCCAGCAGCCTCAGGACAGGGGGTTTTCTCTACAATGAGCAGTTCTTC.